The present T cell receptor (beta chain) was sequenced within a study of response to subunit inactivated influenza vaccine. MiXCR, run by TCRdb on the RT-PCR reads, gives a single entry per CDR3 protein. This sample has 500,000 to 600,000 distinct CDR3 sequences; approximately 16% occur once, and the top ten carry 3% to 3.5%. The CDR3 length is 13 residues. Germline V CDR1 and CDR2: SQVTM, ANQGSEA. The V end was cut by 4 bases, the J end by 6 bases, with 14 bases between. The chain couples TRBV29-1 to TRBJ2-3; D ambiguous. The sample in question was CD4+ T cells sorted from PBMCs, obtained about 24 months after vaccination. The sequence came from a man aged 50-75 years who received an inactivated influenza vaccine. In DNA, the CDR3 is TGCAGCGTTGGAGGTGGAGTAGGGGATACGCAGTATTTT. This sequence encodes CSVGGGVGDTQYF.